The sample holds a few counts of the clone carrying this T cell receptor (beta chain). The data derive from a study of T-cell reconstitution after alpha-beta-depleted transplantation in children. The V and J ends lost 0 bases and 7 bases respectively, with 16 bases between them. This CDR3 is built from 15 residues. Per the germline V gene, CDR1 is MNHEY and CDR2 is SMNVEV (reference sequence). Unique molecular identifiers were used in preparing the TCRbeta library. One entry per CDR3 protein results from TCRdb running MiXCR on the PCR reads. The sample has 440,000 or so distinct CDR3 sequences, 9.5% to 13% seen once.

The rearrangement uses TRBV27 and TRBJ2-7, with a tentative D call TRBD1 (5 bases). This TCR was recovered from a human donor who donated a stem cell graft to a child with acute myeloid leukemia. This specimen was PBMCs from the stem cell graft donor, taken from the stem cell graft. The CDR3 coding sequence is TGTGCCAGCAGTTTATCAGCAGGGCTGGGGTCAGAGCAGTACTTC. Its translation: CASSLSAGLGSEQYF.